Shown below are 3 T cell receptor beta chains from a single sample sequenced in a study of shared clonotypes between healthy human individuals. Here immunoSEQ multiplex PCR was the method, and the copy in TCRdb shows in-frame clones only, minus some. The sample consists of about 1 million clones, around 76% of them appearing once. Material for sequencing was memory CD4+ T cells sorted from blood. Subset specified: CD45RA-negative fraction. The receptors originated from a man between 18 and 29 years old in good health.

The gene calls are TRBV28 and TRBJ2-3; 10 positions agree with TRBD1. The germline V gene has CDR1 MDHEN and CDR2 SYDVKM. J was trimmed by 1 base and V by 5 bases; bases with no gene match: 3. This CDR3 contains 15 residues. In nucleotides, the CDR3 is TGTGCCAGCAGTAGACAGGGGGCGGGCACAGATACGCAGTATTTT. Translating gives CASSRQGAGTDTQYF.

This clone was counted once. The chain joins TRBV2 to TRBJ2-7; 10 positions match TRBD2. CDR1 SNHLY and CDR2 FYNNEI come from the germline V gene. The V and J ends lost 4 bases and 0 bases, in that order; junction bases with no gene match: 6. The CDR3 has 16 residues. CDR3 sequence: CASSAGPSGSSYEQYF. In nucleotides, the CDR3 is TGTGCCAGCAGTGCAGGTCCTAGCGGGAGCTCCTACGAGCAGTACTTC.

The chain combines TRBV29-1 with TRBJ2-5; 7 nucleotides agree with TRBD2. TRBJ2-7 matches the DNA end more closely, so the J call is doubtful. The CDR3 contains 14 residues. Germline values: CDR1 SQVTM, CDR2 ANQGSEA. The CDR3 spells CSVIRREIPYEQYF. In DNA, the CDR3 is TGCAGCGTTATACGGCGGGAGATCCCCTACGAGCAGTACTTC.